This passage covers 8 T cell receptor beta chains from one sample sequenced in a study of blood T cell repertoires in COVID-19. Produced via immunoSEQ multiplex PCR; TCRdb's table is partial and in-frame only. The sample holds some 140,000 clones, 85% to 90% seen once. Sequenced sample: peripheral blood. The receptor set was obtained from a man aged 50-59 years with active or convalescent COVID-19.

The V call is TRBV6-5, the J call TRBJ1-2; 8 bases align to TRBD1. The CDR3 loop spans 15 amino acids. CDR1 is MNHEY, CDR2 SVGAGI, per germline. V shed 5 bases and J 5 bases; nucleotides not matched to a gene: 10. CDR3 residues: CASSLAGGSGYGYTF. In DNA form, the CDR3 reads TGTGCCAGCAGTCTGGCAGGGGGCTCTGGGTATGGCTACACCTTC.

The chain combines TRBV15 with TRBJ2-1; 8 nucleotides align to TRBD2. CDR1 is LNHNV and CDR2 is YYDKDF in the germline V gene (reference sequence). CDR3 size: 15 residues. V lost 1 base and J lost 6; bases outside the gene matches: 5. This CDR3 reads CATSRGVAGINEQFF. The DNA of the CDR3 is TGTGCCACCAGCAGAGGGGTAGCGGGAATCAATGAGCAGTTCTTC.

This clone has only one observation. The chain uses TRBV27 and TRBJ1-1; D perhaps matches TRBD1 (6 bases). The CDR3 sequence is 15 residues long. Trimming took 6 bases from V and 8 from J, leaving 22 bases between them. The germline V gene has CDR1 MNHEY and CDR2 SMNVEV (reference sequence). This CDR3 reads CASSQFFGSGTEAFF. For the CDR3, the DNA is TGTGCCAGCAGCCAATTCTTTGGGTCCGGGACAGAAGCTTTCTTT.

This sequence joins TRBV5-1 and TRBJ2-7; 14 bases match TRBD2. From germline, CDR1 is SGHRS and CDR2 YFSETQ. This CDR3 comprises 16 residues. V dropped 4 bases and J dropped 1; count of bases not matched to a gene: 4. The CDR3 protein is CASSPRTSGGSYEQYF. In DNA, the CDR3 is TGCGCCAGCAGCCCCAGGACTAGCGGGGGGTCCTACGAGCAGTACTTC.

The J gene is TRBJ2-7, the V gene TRBV6-2 or TRBV6-3; D uncertain. Trimming cost V 0 bases and J 3 bases, with 9 bases left between them. The CDR3 runs to 14 residues. CDR1 and CDR2 from the germline V gene are MNHEY and SVGEGT. CDR3 in amino acids: CASSYSQESYEQYF. The DNA of the CDR3 is TGTGCCAGCAGTTACTCTCAAGAGAGCTACGAGCAGTACTTC.

The gene calls are TRBV30 and TRBJ1-6; a possible D gene is TRBD1 (6 bases). Germline CDR1 is GTSNPN and CDR2 is SVGIG (reference sequence). V lost 2 bases and J 8 bases, leaving 22 bases between the germline ends. The CDR3 is made up of 17 amino acids. CDR3 DNA: TGTGCCTGGAGTTTTTCGACAGGAGGTTTTATGGATTCACCCCTCCACTTT. Translation gives CAWSFSTGGFMDSPLHF.

The rearrangement links TRBV12-3 or TRBV12-4 to TRBJ2-7, with D possibly matching TRBD1 (7 bases). V dropped 5 bases and J dropped 6 bases, with 14 bases sitting between them. The CDR3 loop spans 13 amino acids. Here the CDR3 reads CASSTYRGGEQYF. The DNA of the CDR3 is TGTGCCAGCAGTACATACAGGGGAGGCGAGCAGTACTTC.

CDR3 DNA sequence: TGTGCCAGCAGCTTAGTACGGAGAGTCGGTCCCGAGCAGTACTTC. Translated: CASSLVRRVGPEQYF. The gene calls are TRBV7-9 and TRBJ2-7; D remains unclear. The CDR3 is made up of 15 amino acids. Germline CDR1 SEHNR, CDR2 FQNEAQ (reference sequence). The germline V and J ends were trimmed by 1 base and 6 bases, with 16 bases remaining between them.